This T cell receptor beta chain derives from a study of early T cells in non-severe SARS-CoV-2 infection. About the research overall: The authors sequenced bulk RNA from unsorted whole blood, leaving chains unpaired. Findings and limits, study-wide: Database matching using VDJdb favored anti-spike CD8 responses, with private and CD4 specificities left missing.

This clonotype was counted at least ten times. Its specificity is not known. Per the germline V gene, CDR1 is MNHEY and CDR2 is SVGEGT. V was cut by 0 bases and J by 5 bases, with 10 bases left in between. This CDR3 spans 14 amino acids. Each single cDNA molecule received a unique molecular identifier. TCRdb reprocessed the 5' RACE reads via MiXCR and lists one record per CDR3 protein. Among fewer than 80,000 distinct CDR3 sequences listed, 9.5% were seen once. The chain uses TRBV6-2 or TRBV6-3 and TRBJ2-5; D is uncertain. The receptor's source is an adult who was a healthcare worker with PCR-confirmed SARS-CoV-2 infection or an uninfected control (not recorded which). Sample: whole blood. For the CDR3, the DNA is TGTGCCAGCAGTTACTCGAGTGGTGCGGAGACCCAGTACTTC. Translating gives CASSYSSGAETQYF.